The clone carrying this TCR beta chain was observed many times. The antigen is undetermined. The sample originates from a study of spatial heterogeneity in lung cancer. Study-level points and caveats: At tumor resection, ubiquitous expanded TCRs were detected in blood more often than later.

TCR cDNA molecules were tagged individually, and each one carried a unique molecular identifier. TCRdb reanalysed the 5' RACE reads using MiXCR and keeps one entry per CDR3 protein. This sample has under 40,000 distinct CDR3 sequences, with around 5% found just once. The CDR3 is 12 amino acids. In germline, CDR1 is SEHNR, CDR2 FQNEAQ (reference sequence). The V and J ends lost 6 bases and 7 bases respectively, with 10 bases between them. The time point is: sample taken at primary tumor resection. The sequenced material consisted of unsorted whole RNA from tumor, nontumor lung or frozen PBMC. Samples came from 72 TRACERx patients with untreated early-stage lung cancer.

The TCR originated in a female donor with early-stage non-small cell lung cancer. V usage is TRBV7-9 and J usage is TRBJ1-5, with D possibly being TRBD1 (5 bases). The sequencing used PBMCs, collected at surgery. The CDR3 loop reads CASSRGAQPQHF. CDR3 bases: TGTGCCAGCAGTCGCGGGGCCCAGCCCCAGCATTTT.